This T cell receptor beta chain was identified during a study of blood T cell repertoires in COVID-19 (dated by TCRdb to 2018 to 2020). Background on the whole study: The collaborator samples originated in the United States, Italy and Spain and spanned the acute and convalescent phases of COVID-19. The prospective study material was composed of cDNA or gDNA derived from T cells, B-cell-depleted T cells, or PBMCs. Where HLA class I and class II types were available, the types were taken from metadata supplied by the sample provider, not from assay-based typing. The repertoires were released in a freely available public database intended as a resource for research on the immune response to SARS-CoV-2. Nearly every sample came with metadata listing a de-identified subject ID, COVID-19 status, age in years and sex. The samples were drawn from the first 160 participants of the ongoing ImmuneRACE study and from 1,254 subjects provided by 6 global collaborators. Subjects who had been exposed to COVID-19, were actively infected with it, or had recovered from it provided the deeply sampled blood TCRbeta repertoires that made up the dataset. Beyond this particular receptor, the publication reports: How much clinical and demographic metadata was included differed by source and by participant, and the metadata was provided uncurated.

Of note for this clone: Its cognate antigen has yet to be identified. The sample holds no much larger clone one base away, and base qualities are not on file.

TCRbeta CDR3 regions were amplified from genomic DNA by means of the immunoSEQ Assay, a bias-controlled multiplex PCR. In the original analysis: The number of nucleated cells in each sample was estimated by amplification of reference gene primers within the assay. To quantify the absolute abundance of each unique TCRbeta CDR3 rearrangement, sequence reads were collapsed and filtered. For each sample, productive Simpson clonality was calculated by taking the square root of Simpson's diversity index across productive rearrangements. Not all clones reach the TCRdb copy of this immuneACCESS table, which keeps in-frame sequences only. Checked studies attribute under half of the gap to unresolved V genes and leave the rest unexplained. Clonal size and the V and J genes are those of that table, whereas D and trimming came from the DNA. The sample has over 200,000 clones on record, roughly 85% of them singletons. Clones ranked in the top ten supply 10% to 14% of the sample.

V is clipped by 3 bases and J by 5 bases, and the sequence between their germline boundaries is 10 bases long. Reading the germline V gene gives CDR1 ENHRY and CDR2 SYGVKD. The CDR3 holds 14 amino acids from the cysteine to the phenylalanine. Only the CDR3 portion is preserved as DNA: 42 bases, with reading frame beginning at the first base. Enrolling through a virtual design, the prospective study's participants ranged in age from roughly 18 to 90 years and lived across around 25 United States geographic areas. In the prospective study, participants were assigned to cohorts based on the clinical history participants reported in a screening survey and a study questionnaire. Recovered participants in ImmuneRACE Cohort 3 were defined by two consecutive negative NP/OP PCR tests, clearance by a healthcare professional, or resolution of symptoms. Mobile phlebotomists in the prospective study collected whole blood, serum and a nasopharyngeal or oropharyngeal swab from every participant. Over a roughly 2-month period, participants in the prospective study had the option of providing additional blood draws and questionnaires. Before DNA extraction, blood samples from the prospective study were shipped at room temperature or frozen.

This receptor chain uses TRBV10-3 and TRBJ1-4, with the identity of the D gene unclear. Sequencing was done on a sample of PBMCs or T cells enriched from blood (not recorded which). This sequence was found in a man aged 25-45 years who had recovered from COVID-19. CDR3 protein: CAISENGHNEKLFF. The bases read TGTGCCATCAGTGAAAATGGCCACAATGAAAAACTGTTTTTT.